This is a list of T cell receptor beta chains from one sample in a study of technical replicates of blood from several donors. The assay was immunoSEQ multiplex PCR, and TCRdb's table has in-frame clones only and misses some. The sample includes nearly 80,000 clones, approximately 96% seen only once; the top ten take roughly 0.3%. The sequencing sample was made of T cells isolated from PBMCs. Receptor source: a human donor in good health. CDR3s include the opening cysteine and the closing phenylalanine or tryptophan. The D gene is left open where the match is weak. Part of the rows lack a size; the others show once, few, many or a class for expanded clones.

TRBV5-4	TRBJ2-7	NA	NA	TGTGCCAGCAGCTTGGATCCAAGCCCCTACGAGCAGTACTTC	CASSLDPSPYEQYF
TRBV14	TRBJ2-1	NA	NA	TGTGCCAGCAGCCCTAAAGGGGGAGGGGCAAATGAGCAGTTCTTC	CASSPKGGGANEQFF
TRBV6-4	TRBJ1-5	NA	NA	TGTGCCAGCAGTGACAGGGGGCAGCCCCAGCATTTT	CASSDRGQPQHF
TRBV19	TRBJ1-1	TRBD1	NA	TGTGCCAGTACCTATGACAGGGGGAACACTGAAGCTTTCTTT	CASTYDRGNTEAFF
TRBV18	TRBJ2-7	NA	NA	TGTGCCAGCTCACCGGTACAGGTAAGCTCCTACGAGCAGTACTTC	CASSPVQVSSYEQYF
TRBV6-5	TRBJ2-1	NA	NA	TGTGCCAGCAGTTACAACAGCTACAATGAGCAGTTCTTC	CASSYNSYNEQFF
TRBV7-9	TRBJ2-3	NA	NA	TGTGCCAGCAGCCCGCGTAACACAGATACGCAGTATTTT	CASSPRNTDTQYF
TRBV30	TRBJ1-5	TRBD1	NA	TGTGCCTGGAGCAGGGGGCGGAATCAGCCCCAGCATTTT	CAWSRGRNQPQHF
TRBV14	TRBJ2-1	TRBD2	NA	TGTGCCAGCAGCCAAGAAACTAGCGGGAGAAGAAATGAGCAGTTCTTC	CASSQETSGRRNEQFF
TRBV18	TRBJ2-2	NA	NA	TGTGCCAGCTCACTATACAGAGACACCGGGGAGCTGTTTTTT	CASSLYRDTGELFF
TRBV27	TRBJ1-1	TRBD1	NA	TGTGCCAGCAGTTTACGGACAGGGGCCAACACTGAAGCTTTCTTT	CASSLRTGANTEAFF
TRBV27	TRBJ2-1	NA	NA	TGTGCCAGCAGCCCCCTATCGAATGAGCAGTTCTTC	CASSPLSNEQFF
TRBV2	TRBJ1-5	TRBD1	NA	TGTGCCAGCAATAGACAGGGTAGCCAGCCCCAGCATTTT	CASNRQGSQPQHF
TRBV5-1	TRBJ2-5	NA	once	TGCGCCAGCAGCTTGGTGCCCACCTCGGGAGCCCAAGAGACCCAGTACTTC	CASSLVPTSGAQETQYF
TRBV30	TRBJ1-1	NA	NA	TGTGCCTGGAGTGCCGGAGTGCCGGGGGGAGCTTTCTTT	CAWSAGVPGGAFF
TRBV4-1	TRBJ2-1	NA	NA	TGCGCCAGCAGCCAAGACCCAGGGGTGGCCAATGAGCAGTTCTTC	CASSQDPGVANEQFF
TRBV19	TRBJ1-5	NA	NA	TGTGCCAGTAGAAGGACAGATAGCAATCAGCCCCAGCATTTT	CASRRTDSNQPQHF
TRBV18	TRBJ2-5	TRBD2	NA	TGTGCCAGCTCACCGGAATTAGCGGGAGCGGAGACCCAGTACTTC	CASSPELAGAETQYF
TRBV5-1	TRBJ2-5	TRBD1	NA	TGCGCCAGCAGCGGACTATCCGGACAGGGGGCAGGGGAGACCCAGTACTTC	CASSGLSGQGAGETQYF
TRBV4-1	TRBJ2-1	NA	NA	TGCGCCAGCAGCCAAGCGGCTAGCGAGGGCGATGAGCAGTTCTTC	CASSQAASEGDEQFF
TRBV6-5	TRBJ1-1	NA	NA	TGTGCCAGCAGTTCCTCGAACGCCTACCCGACTGAAGCTTTCTTT	CASSSSNAYPTEAFF
TRBV9	TRBJ1-2	TRBD1	NA	TGTGCCAGCAGCGTAGAGACAGGGGTTGGCTACACCTTC	CASSVETGVGYTF
TRBV2	TRBJ2-1	TRBD2	NA	TGTGCCAGCAGTAGGACTAGCGGGGGCTCCTACAATGAGCAGTTCTTC	CASSRTSGGSYNEQFF
TRBV5-6	TRBJ2-5	TRBD2	NA	TGTGCCAGCAGCTTCTATGGCGGGAGGACTGAAGAGACCCAGTACTTC	CASSFYGGRTEETQYF
TRBV4-1	TRBJ1-1	NA	NA	TGCGCCAGCAGCTACTTATGGGCTGAACTTGGGCTCCTCATGAACACTGAAGCTTTCTTT	CASSYLWAELGLLMNTEAFF
TRBV6-4	TRBJ2-2	TRBD2	NA	TGTGCCAGCAGAAGACTAGCGGTGAACACCGGGGAGCTGTTTTTT	CASRRLAVNTGELFF
TRBV9	TRBJ1-4	TRBD1	few	TGTGCCAGCAGCGTATACCCCGGACAGGCAAATGAAAAACTGTTTTTT	CASSVYPGQANEKLFF
TRBV6-5	TRBJ1-1	NA	NA	TGTGCCAGCAGTTACTACTCCTTGAACACTGAAGCTTTCTTT	CASSYYSLNTEAFF
TRBV4-3	TRBJ2-5	TRBD1	NA	TGCGCCAGCAGCCTATATTCGGACAGGCCGGGAGAGACCCAGTACTTC	CASSLYSDRPGETQYF
TRBV9	TRBJ1-1	TRBD1	NA	TGTGCCAGCACCAGCGACAGGGTCGCTGAAGCTTTCTTT	CASTSDRVAEAFF
TRBV10-3	TRBJ2-1	TRBD2	NA	TGTGCCATCAAGGGGAGCGGGGTAACCTACAATGAGCAGTTCTTC	CAIKGSGVTYNEQFF
TRBV7-6	TRBJ2-7	NA	once	TGTGCCAGCAGCTTGGGGGGTACCTACGAGCAGTACTTC	CASSLGGTYEQYF
TRBV2	TRBJ1-3	NA	NA	TGTGCCAGCAGGGTCGGGACTGGATGGTCTGGAAACACCATATATTTT	CASRVGTGWSGNTIYF
TRBV4-3	TRBJ1-1	NA	NA	TGCGCCAGCAGCCAAGGGGCAGTGAACACTGAAGCTTTCTTT	CASSQGAVNTEAFF
TRBV11-2	TRBJ2-1	NA	once	TGTGCCAGCACCACTGAGTTATGGTATGATGAGCAGTTCTTC	CASTTELWYDEQFF
TRBV10-3	TRBJ2-1	TRBD2	NA	TGTGCCACGCTAGTGACTACTAGCGGAGATTACAATGAGCAGTTCTTC	CATLVTTSGDYNEQFF
TRBV27	TRBJ2-7	TRBD2	NA	TGTGCCAGCAGTCCAAAAGGCCAACCTAGCGGGAGATACGAGCAGTACTTC	CASSPKGQPSGRYEQYF